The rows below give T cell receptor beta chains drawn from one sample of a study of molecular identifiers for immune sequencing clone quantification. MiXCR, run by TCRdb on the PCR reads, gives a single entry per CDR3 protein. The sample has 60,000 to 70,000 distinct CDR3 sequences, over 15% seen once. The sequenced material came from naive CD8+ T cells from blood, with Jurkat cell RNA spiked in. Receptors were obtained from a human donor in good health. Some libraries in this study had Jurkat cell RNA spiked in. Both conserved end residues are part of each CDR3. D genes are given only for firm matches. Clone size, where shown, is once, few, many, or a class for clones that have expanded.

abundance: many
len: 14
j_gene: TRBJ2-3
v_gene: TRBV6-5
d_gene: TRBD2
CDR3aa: CASSYYGGTDTQYF
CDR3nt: TGTGCCAGCAGTTATTACGGGGGGACAGATACGCAGTATTTT

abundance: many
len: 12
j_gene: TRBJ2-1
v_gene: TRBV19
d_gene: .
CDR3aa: CASMDLSDEQFF
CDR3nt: TGTGCCAGTATGGACCTCAGTGATGAGCAGTTCTTC

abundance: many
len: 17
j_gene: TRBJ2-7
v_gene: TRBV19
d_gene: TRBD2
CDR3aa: CASSIDWTSGSSYEQYF
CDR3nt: TGTGCCAGTAGTATAGATTGGACTAGCGGGAGCTCCTACGAGCAGTACTTC

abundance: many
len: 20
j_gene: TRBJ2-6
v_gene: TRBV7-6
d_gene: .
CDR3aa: CASSLAPGSALGSGANVLTF
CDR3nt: TGTGCCAGCAGCTTAGCACCGGGGTCCGCTCTTGGCTCTGGGGCCAACGTCCTGACTTTC

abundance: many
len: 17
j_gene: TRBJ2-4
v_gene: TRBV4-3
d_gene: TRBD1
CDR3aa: CASSQELLQGALSIQYF
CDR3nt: TGCGCCAGCAGCCAAGAATTGTTACAGGGGGCTTTAAGCATTCAGTACTTC

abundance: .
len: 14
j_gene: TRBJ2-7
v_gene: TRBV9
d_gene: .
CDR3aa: CASSVGGDTYGQYF
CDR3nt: TGCGCCAGCAGCGTAGGAGGGGACACCTACGGGCAGTACTTC

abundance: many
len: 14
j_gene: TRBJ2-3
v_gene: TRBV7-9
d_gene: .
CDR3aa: CASSLDYSTDTQYF
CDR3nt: TGTGCCAGCAGCTTGGACTATAGCACAGATACGCAGTATTTT

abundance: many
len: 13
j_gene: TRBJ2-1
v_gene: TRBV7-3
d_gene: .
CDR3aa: CASSFGLNNEQFF
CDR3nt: TGTGCCAGCAGCTTTGGACTTAACAATGAGCAGTTCTTC

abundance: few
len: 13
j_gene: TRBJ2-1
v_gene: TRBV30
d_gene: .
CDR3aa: CAWSVSRVDEQFF
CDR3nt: TGTGCCTGGAGTGTATCCAGGGTGGATGAGCAGTTCTTC

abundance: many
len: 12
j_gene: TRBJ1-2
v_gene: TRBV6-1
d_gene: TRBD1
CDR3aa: CASRGGGGGYTF
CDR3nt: TGTGCCAGCAGGGGTGGAGGGGGCGGCTACACCTTC

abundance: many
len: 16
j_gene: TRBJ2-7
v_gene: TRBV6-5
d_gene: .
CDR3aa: CASSYSTGRNSYEQYF
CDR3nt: TGTGCCAGCAGTTACTCGACTGGACGGAACTCCTACGAGCAGTACTTC

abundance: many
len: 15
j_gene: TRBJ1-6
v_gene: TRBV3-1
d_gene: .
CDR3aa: CASSQDPGGYSPLHF
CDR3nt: TGTGCCAGCAGCCAAGACCCGGGAGGATATTCACCCCTCCACTTT

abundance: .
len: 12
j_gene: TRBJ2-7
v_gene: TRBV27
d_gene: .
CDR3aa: CASSLLRGEQYF
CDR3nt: TGTGCCAGCAGTTTATTGCGCGGCGAGCAGTACTTC

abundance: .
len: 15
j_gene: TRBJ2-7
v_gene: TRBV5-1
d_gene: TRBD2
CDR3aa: CASSLGLAGACEQYF
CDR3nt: TGCGCCAGCAGCTTGGGACTAGCGGGAGCTTGCGAGCAGTACTTC

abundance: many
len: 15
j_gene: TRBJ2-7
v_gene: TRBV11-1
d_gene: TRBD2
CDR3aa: CASSFQAGGGYEQYF
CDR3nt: TGTGCCAGCAGCTTCCAAGCGGGAGGTGGCTACGAGCAGTACTTC

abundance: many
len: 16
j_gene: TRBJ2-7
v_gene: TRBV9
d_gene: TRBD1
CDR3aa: CASSGGTGTETYEQYF
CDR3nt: TGTGCCAGCAGCGGAGGGACCGGGACAGAGACCTACGAGCAGTACTTC

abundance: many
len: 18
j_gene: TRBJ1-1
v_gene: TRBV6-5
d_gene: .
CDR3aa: CAASTGRSAGEADTEAFF
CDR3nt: TGTGCCGCCAGCACTGGCAGGTCGGCGGGAGAGGCCGACACTGAAGCTTTCTTT

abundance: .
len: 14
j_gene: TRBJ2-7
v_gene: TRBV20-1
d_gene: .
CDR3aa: CSDVLADSSYEQYF
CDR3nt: TGCAGTGATGTCCTAGCGGACAGCTCCTACGAGCAGTACTTC

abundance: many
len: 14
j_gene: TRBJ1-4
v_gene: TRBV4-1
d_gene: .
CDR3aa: CASSQDLEEEKLFF
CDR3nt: TGCGCCAGCAGCCAAGATCTAGAGGAAGAAAAACTGTTTTTT

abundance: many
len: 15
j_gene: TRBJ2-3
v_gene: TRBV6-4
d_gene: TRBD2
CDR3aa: CASRPLAGRTDTQYF
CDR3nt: TGTGCCAGCAGACCTCTAGCGGGGAGGACAGATACGCAGTATTTT

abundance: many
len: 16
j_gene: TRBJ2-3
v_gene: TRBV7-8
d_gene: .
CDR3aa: CASSRNDAGFRDTQYF
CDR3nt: TGTGCCAGCAGCCGCAATGACGCGGGTTTTAGAGATACGCAGTATTTT

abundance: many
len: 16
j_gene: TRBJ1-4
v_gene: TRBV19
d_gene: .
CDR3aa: CARTGGRDATNEKLFF
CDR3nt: TGTGCCAGGACGGGGGGGCGAGATGCAACTAATGAAAAACTGTTTTTT

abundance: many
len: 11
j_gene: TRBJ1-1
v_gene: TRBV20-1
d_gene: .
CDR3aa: CSALRQAGAFF
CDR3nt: TGCAGTGCCCTAAGGCAGGCGGGTGCTTTCTTT

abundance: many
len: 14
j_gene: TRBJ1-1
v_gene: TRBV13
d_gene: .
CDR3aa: CASSPGVSTPEAFF
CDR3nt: TGTGCCAGCAGCCCCGGAGTTTCGACACCCGAAGCTTTCTTT

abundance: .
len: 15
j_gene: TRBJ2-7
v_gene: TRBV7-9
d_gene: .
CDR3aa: CASSLSETGVYEQYF
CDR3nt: TGTGCCAGCAGCCTGTCCGAGACGGGGGTCTACGAGCAGTACTTC

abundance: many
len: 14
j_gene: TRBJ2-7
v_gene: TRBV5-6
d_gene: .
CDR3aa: CASSWGTLSYEQYF
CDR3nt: TGTGCCAGCAGCTGGGGCACTCTTTCCTACGAGCAGTACTTC

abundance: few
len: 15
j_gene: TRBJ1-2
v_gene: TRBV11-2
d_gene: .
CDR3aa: CASSLPRTEQGGYTF
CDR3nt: TGTGCCAGCAGCTTACCCCGGACAGAGCAGGGTGGCTACACCTTC

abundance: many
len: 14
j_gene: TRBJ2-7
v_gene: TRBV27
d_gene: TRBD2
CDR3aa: CASSGLAGGYEQYF
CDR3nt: TGTGCCAGCAGTGGACTAGCGGGGGGCTACGAGCAGTACTTC

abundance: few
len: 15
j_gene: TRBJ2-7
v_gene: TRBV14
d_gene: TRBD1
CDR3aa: CASRHTGDSSYEQYF
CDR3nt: TGTGCCAGCAGGCATACAGGGGATAGCTCCTACGAGCAGTACTTC

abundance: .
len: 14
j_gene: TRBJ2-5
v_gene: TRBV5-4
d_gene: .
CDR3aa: CASSLGWSGETQYF
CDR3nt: TGTGCCAGCAGCCTGGGGTGGAGCGGAGAGACCCAGTACTTC

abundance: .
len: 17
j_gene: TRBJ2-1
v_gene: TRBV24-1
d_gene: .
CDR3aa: CATSEPPSSEKVNEQFF
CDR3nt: TGTGCCACCAGTGAACCTCCGTCTAGTGAGAAGGTCAATGAGCAGTTCTTC

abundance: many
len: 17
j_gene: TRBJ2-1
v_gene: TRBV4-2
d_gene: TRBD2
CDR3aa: CASSQDRAGGAYNEQFF
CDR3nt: TGTGCCAGCAGCCAAGATAGGGCGGGAGGGGCCTACAATGAGCAGTTCTTC

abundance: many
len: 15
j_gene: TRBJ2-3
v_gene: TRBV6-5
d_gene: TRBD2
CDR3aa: CASSTTSESTDTQYF
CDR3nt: TGTGCCAGCAGTACGACTAGCGAGAGCACAGATACGCAGTATTTT

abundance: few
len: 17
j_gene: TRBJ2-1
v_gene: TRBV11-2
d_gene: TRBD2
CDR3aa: CASSLVPSGSVLNEQFF
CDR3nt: TGTGCCAGCAGCTTAGTGCCTAGCGGGAGTGTTTTAAATGAGCAGTTCTTC

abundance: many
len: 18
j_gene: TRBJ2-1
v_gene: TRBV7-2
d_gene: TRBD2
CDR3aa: CASSPGTSGVSSYNEQFF
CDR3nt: TGTGCCAGCAGCCCCGGGACTAGCGGGGTGAGCTCCTACAATGAGCAGTTCTTC

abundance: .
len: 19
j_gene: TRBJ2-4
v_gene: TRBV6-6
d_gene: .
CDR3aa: CASSYSTLPGGGAKNIQYF
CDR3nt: TGTGCCAGCAGTTACTCGACACTACCAGGGGGGGGGGCCAAAAACATTCAGTACTTC

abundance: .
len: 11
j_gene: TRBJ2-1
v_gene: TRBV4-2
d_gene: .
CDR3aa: CASSLHNERFF
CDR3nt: TGTGCCAGCAGCCTTCACAATGAGCGGTTCTTC

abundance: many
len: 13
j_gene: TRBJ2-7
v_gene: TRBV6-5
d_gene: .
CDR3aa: CASSYSSGSEQYF
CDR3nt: TGTGCCAGCAGTTACTCGTCAGGGAGCGAGCAGTACTTC

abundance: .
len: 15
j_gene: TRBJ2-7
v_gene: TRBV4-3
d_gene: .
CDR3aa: CASSQDRAGAAEQYF
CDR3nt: TGCGCCAGCAGCCAAGATAGGGCAGGGGCTGCCGAGCAGTACTTC

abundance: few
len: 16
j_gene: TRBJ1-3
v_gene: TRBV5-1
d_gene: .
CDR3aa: CASSLVADARGNTIYF
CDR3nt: TGCGCCAGCAGCTTGGTGGCAGACGCTCGTGGAAACACCATATATTTT

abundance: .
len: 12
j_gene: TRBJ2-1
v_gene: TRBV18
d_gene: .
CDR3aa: CASSPQGSEQFF
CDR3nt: TGTGCCAGCTCACCACAGGGGAGTGAGCAGTTCTTC